The present TCR beta chain was sequenced within a study of blood T cell repertoires in COVID-19. Study at large: Acute and convalescent COVID-19 samples came from the United States, Italy and Spain.

This CDR3 has 21 amino acids. Germline loops: CDR1 KGHSH, CDR2 LQKENI. J lost 4 bases, V lost 0 bases, and 20 bases had no gene match. Assay used: immunoSEQ multiplex PCR; TCRdb lists only in-frame clones, some missing. The sample lists about 130,000 clones; about 85% were seen once. The receptor's source is a man between 65 and 80 years old with acute or convalescent COVID-19. Sequencing used peripheral blood. The rearrangement links TRBV18 to TRBJ1-2; TRBD1 agrees at 10 bases. The CDR3 nucleotides read TGTGCCAGCTCACCACCGATGCTTGGGACAGGGGACCCTTTCGCCACCTATGGCTACACCTTC. Encoded protein: CASSPPMLGTGDPFATYGYTF.